The 15 T cell receptor beta chains below all came from one sample that was sequenced in a study of blood T cells in healthy people across ages. The authors ran a second PCR of 7 to 11 cycles using a sample-barcoded 5' primer and a J-beta primer mix. One entry per CDR3 protein, called by TCRdb with MiXCR from the 5' RACE reads. The table includes over 750,000 distinct CDR3 sequences, approximately 25% detected once. The sample was also reused in another study, on T cells of mothers and their children.

The sequenced sample was blood. The receptors here all came from a boy aged 5-17 years in good health.

This clonotype appeared a few times. This chain links TRBV20-1 with TRBJ2-1; D gene unclear. The DNA end is a closer match to TRBJ2-7, so the J assignment may be wrong. The germline V gene has CDR1 DFQATT and CDR2 SNEGSKA (reference sequence). The CDR3 is 13 residues long. The DNA of the CDR3 is TGCAGTGCTAGAGATAAGAATACCTACGAGCAGTACTTC. The encoded protein is CSARDKNTYEQYF.

The table lists this clonotype with a few counts. The V gene is TRBV28, the J gene TRBJ2-1; 7 bases agree with TRBD2. CDR3 length equals 15 residues. Trimming at V came to 6 bases and at J to 0 bases, leaving 5 bases not matched to a gene. Looked up from germline, CDR1 is MDHEN and CDR2 is SYDVKM. CDR3 region: CASRLAASSYNEQFF. The CDR3 coding sequence is TGTGCCAGCAGGCTAGCGGCCAGCTCCTACAATGAGCAGTTCTTC.

The chain links TRBV5-1 to TRBJ2-5, with 10 bases lining up with TRBD2. This CDR3 is 17 amino acids long. Germline CDR1 reads SGHRS; CDR2 reads YFSETQ. Trimming cost V 0 bases and J 1 base; bases outside gene matches: 6. CDR3 sequence reads: CASSLGLAGASQETQYF. Written as DNA, the CDR3 is TGCGCCAGCAGCTTGGGGCTAGCGGGAGCCTCCCAAGAGACCCAGTACTTC.

This clonotype has just a few counts. The chain is built from TRBV19 and TRBJ2-1; the match to TRBD2 covers 10 bases. The V gene's germline CDR1 is LNHDA and CDR2 SQIVND (reference sequence). This CDR3 comprises 15 residues. The J segment lost 12 bases and the V segment lost 5 bases, leaving 13 bases of the junction unmatched. Written as DNA, the CDR3 is TGTGCCAGTAGTGCCCCTAGCGGGAGTCTTTCACGGCAGTTCTTC. Protein: CASSAPSGSLSRQFF.

The chain carries TRBV6-6 and TRBJ2-5; TRBD1 matches 7 bases. The J call is doubtful: the DNA matches TRBJ2-7 better. Germline loops: CDR1 MNHNY, CDR2 SVGAGI (reference sequence). The CDR3 contains 11 residues. The CDR3 coding sequence is TGTGCCAGCGGGGACAGTAACGAGCAGTACTTC. This encodes CASGDSNEQYF.

This clonotype was detected only a few times. The chain has TRBV27 and TRBJ2-6, with a weak D call TRBD1 (5 bases). V lost 5 bases, J lost 4 bases, and 12 bases lay in between. Germline CDR1 MNHEY, CDR2 SMNVEV (reference sequence). This CDR3 is built from 15 residues. For the CDR3, the DNA is TGTGCCAGCAGTAAGACAGTGGCAGGGGCCAACGTCCTGACTTTC. Its protein product is CASSKTVAGANVLTF.

This clonotype was detected a few times. The chain employs TRBV12-3 or TRBV12-4 and TRBJ2-7; D perhaps matches TRBD2 (5 bases). The germline V and J ends were trimmed by 6 bases and 2 bases, with 11 bases remaining between them. This CDR3 region has 13 residues. CDR3 coding DNA: TGTGCCAGCAGCCCGGAGGTACCCTACGAGCAGTACTTC. This gives the protein CASSPEVPYEQYF.

The chain recombines TRBV27 with TRBJ2-7; D unresolved. The CDR3 has 15 amino acids. CDR1 and CDR2 from the germline V gene are MNHEY and SMNVEV (reference sequence). V dropped 2 bases and J dropped 4 bases, with 15 bases sitting between them. CDR3 amino acids: CASSLEVGLAYEQYF. CDR3 DNA sequence: TGTGCCAGCAGTTTAGAGGTGGGGTTAGCTTACGAGCAGTACTTC.

This clonotype was picked up a small number of times. The chain joins TRBV9 to TRBJ2-2, with D uncertain. Trimming pared 3 bases from V and 6 bases from J, leaving 9 bases between. This CDR3 contains 13 residues. Per the germline V gene, CDR1 is SGDLS and CDR2 is YYNGEE. CDR3 in amino acids: CASSGRIAGELFF. The CDR3 bases are TGTGCCAGCAGCGGTAGAATTGCCGGGGAGCTGTTTTTT.

This clonotype showed up just a few times. Germline and junction disagree at one end, which may indicate a read error. The J gene is TRBJ2-7, the V gene TRBV6-5; 10 bases fit TRBD2. Germline-derived CDR1 and CDR2 are MNHEY and SVGAGI. CDR3 length: 12 amino acids. CDR3: CASTSGRAELYF. The CDR3 bases are TGTGCCAGCACGAGCGGGAGGGCCGAGCTGTACTTC.

The chain recombines TRBV19 with TRBJ1-1; possibly TRBD1 for D (5 bases). Between the trimmed V and J ends, which lost 10 bases and 5 bases, there was a span of 17 bases. This CDR3 comprises 13 residues. Per germline, CDR1 LNHDA and CDR2 SQIVND (reference sequence). The chain's CDR3 is CATSQGVGTEAFF. CDR3 DNA sequence: TGTGCCACTTCGCAGGGCGTCGGGACTGAAGCTTTCTTT. The full variable domain, completed using reference TRBV19 and TRBJ1-1, is DGGITQSPKYLFRKEGQNVTLSCEQNLNHDAMYWYRQDPGQGLRLIYYSQIVNDFQKGDIAEGYSVSREKKESFPLTVTSAQKNPTAFYLCATSQGVGTEAFFGQGTRLTVV.

This clonotype was recorded a few times. The V gene is TRBV12-3 or TRBV12-4, the J gene TRBJ2-7; 11 bases fit TRBD2. The J call may be incorrect, as the DNA end agrees better with TRBJ2-5. CDR3 length equals 15 residues. The CDR3 region has the DNA TGTGCCAGCAGTGAACTAGCGGGAGTCGAGGGGACCCAGTACTTC. It encodes CASSELAGVEGTQYF.

This clonotype was seen only a few times. The V and J genes are TRBV11-2 and TRBJ2-7; unclear D gene. Germline CDR1 and CDR2: SGHAT and FQNNGV. CDR3 length: 12 amino acids. V lost 5 bases and J 5 bases, leaving 10 bases between the germline ends. Here the CDR3 DNA reads TGTGCCAGCAGCCGCGACCCGGACGAGCAGTACTTC. Translation: CASSRDPDEQYF.

This clonotype was counted at least ten times. The V gene is TRBV7-9, the J gene TRBJ1-1; D unresolved. The CDR3 is made up of 13 amino acids. The V and J ends lost 1 base and 1 base respectively, with 4 bases between them. In germline, CDR1 is SEHNR, CDR2 FQNEAQ (reference sequence). The CDR3 DNA reads TGTGCCAGCAGCTTAGAGGAGAACACTGAAGCTTTCTTT. Protein: CASSLEENTEAFF.

The chain uses TRBV2 and TRBJ2-5, with D possibly matching TRBD2 (6 bases). CDR3 length: 14 residues. Trimming pared 2 bases from V and 3 bases from J, leaving 10 bases between. From germline, CDR1 is SNHLY and CDR2 FYNNEI. Written as DNA, the CDR3 is TGTGCCAGCAGTGAAATACTAGCTGAAGAGACCCAGTACTTC. Protein: CASSEILAEETQYF.